This T cell receptor beta chain came from a study of identical twins. The CDR3 covers 13 residues. CDR1 WSHSY and CDR2 SAAADI come from the germline V gene. The V and J ends lost 8 bases and 1 base respectively, with 9 bases between them. Addition of a universal primer site occurred through template switching, and cDNA carried unique molecular identifiers. TCRdb recomputed calls from the 5' RACE reads with MiXCR, one row per CDR3 protein. The repertoire holds 470,000 or so distinct CDR3 sequences, with more than 20% as singletons. As to this clonotype: The antigen is undetermined.

Points from the study as a whole: The abundant beta clonotypes from cord blood had fewer insertions, and memory repertoires had none of this.

The same sample was also studied in work on T cells expressing NK-cell markers.

This rearrangement joins TRBV10-2 to TRBJ1-5; D gene unclear. The source of this sequence is a woman between 18 and 30 years old in good health. The specimen sequenced was CD4+ T cells sorted from blood. The CDR3 DNA sequence: TGCGCCAGCCGAGTAGGAAGCAATCAGCCCCAGCATTTT. Translated, it gives CASRVGSNQPQHF.